Each of the 18 T cell receptor beta chains below was sequenced from the same sample in a study of cytomegalovirus exposure and HLA in healthy donors. Use of 60 Vbeta and 13 Jbeta primers characterized the PCR. Libraries were prepared by immunoSEQ multiplex PCR; TCRdb keeps only in-frame clonotypes and omits some of them. The sample contains 150,000 to 160,000 clones, roughly 74% of which appear only once. Input material: PBMCs. The receptors stem from a man between 18 and 29 years old in good health and CMV-seronegative.

The V call is TRBV6-1, the J call TRBJ2-3, with D hard to call. The CDR3 totals 14 residues. Germline V lookup: CDR1 MNHNS, CDR2 SASEGT. V lost 4 bases, J lost 1 base, and 9 bases lay in between. CDR3 DNA sequence: TGTGCCAGCAGTGGCTTTCCGGGCACAGATACGCAGTATTTT. Translated, it gives CASSGFPGTDTQYF.

This clone occurred a few times. Here the CDR3 reads CASSLEGLAGGRDSTDTQYF. The CDR3 DNA sequence: TGTGCCAGCAGTTTAGAGGGACTAGCGGGGGGGCGGGATAGCACAGATACGCAGTATTTT. The chain uses TRBV28 and TRBJ2-3; TRBD2 matches at 16 bases. The germline V gene encodes CDR1 MDHEN and CDR2 SYDVKM. V lost 2 bases and J lost 0; bases outside the gene matches: 8. This CDR3 is 20 amino acids long.

This chain uses TRBV5-6 with TRBJ2-1, with D perhaps TRBD2 (6 bases). This CDR3 is built from 15 residues. V lost 5 bases to trimming and J lost 8 bases, with 20 bases between them. Per germline, CDR1 SGHDT and CDR2 YYEEEE. The CDR3 spells CASRWDSSVWDEQFF. CDR3 nucleotide sequence: TGTGCCAGCAGATGGGACTCCTCGGTCTGGGATGAGCAGTTCTTC.

V is TRBV6-1 and J is TRBJ2-5; possible D gene TRBD2, 6 bases. The CDR3 contains 14 residues. The germline CDR1 and CDR2 sequences are MNHNS and SASEGT. Trimming left V 6 bases short and J 5 bases short, with 16 bases between. The CDR3 loop is CASSPRGGGETQYF. In DNA form, the CDR3 reads TGTGCCAGCAGCCCCCGGGGAGGCGGGGAGACCCAGTACTTC.

J is TRBJ2-2 and V is TRBV9; 8 bases map to TRBD2. CDR1 SGDLS and CDR2 YYNGEE come from the germline V gene. This CDR3 region has 16 residues. The V segment lost 8 bases and the J segment 1 base; nucleotides outside the gene matches: 10. Here the CDR3 DNA reads TGTGCCAGTTCGCCCAGGGCGGGGGGGAACACCGGGGAGCTGTTTTTT. This gives the protein CASSPRAGGNTGELFF.

CDR3 sequence reads: CASSPGGEETQYF. In DNA, the CDR3 is TGTGCCAGCAGCCCCGGCGGGGAAGAGACCCAGTACTTC. The J gene is TRBJ2-5, the V gene TRBV7-6; weak D call: TRBD2 (6 bases). The CDR3 is 13 residues long. V gave up 5 bases and J gave up 3 bases, with 10 bases separating them. Germline lookup yields CDR1 SGHVS and CDR2 FNYEAQ.

Only a few counts were recorded for this clone. This chain connects TRBV7-8 to TRBJ2-7; 7 positions agree with TRBD2. This CDR3 contains 14 residues. V trimming: 5 bases; J trimming: 0 bases; junction bases outside the gene matches: 4. Looked up from germline, CDR1 is SGHVS and CDR2 is FQNEAQ. The CDR3 bases are TGTGCCAGCAGCGGGGGGGACGGCTCCTACGAGCAGTACTTC. Protein product: CASSGGDGSYEQYF.

The CDR3 sequence is CASSSTRQGQYEQYV. The CDR3 DNA reads TGTGCCAGCAGTTCCACTCGACAGGGGCAGTACGAGCAGTACGTC. The genes are TRBV28 and TRBJ2-7; 8 bases match TRBD1. Per the germline V gene, CDR1 is MDHEN and CDR2 is SYDVKM. The CDR3 length is 15 residues. V shed 4 bases and J 4 bases; nucleotides not matched to a gene: 9.

The V call is TRBV5-6, the J call TRBJ2-7; TRBD1 agrees at 8 bases. The germline CDR1 and CDR2 sequences are SGHDT and YYEEEE. The CDR3 is 14 amino acids. The V segment lost 2 bases and the J segment 3 bases; nucleotides outside the gene matches: 4. In nucleotides, the CDR3 is TGTGCCAGCAGCTTACAGGGGGTAAGCTACGAGCAGTACTTC. It encodes CASSLQGVSYEQYF.

The CDR3 loop reads CASSPNTVHEAFF. In nucleotides, the CDR3 is TGTGCCAGCAGTCCCAATACGGTCCATGAAGCTTTCTTT. The chain recombines TRBV6-5 with TRBJ1-1; D ambiguous. V lost 5 bases and J lost 7, with 14 bases in between. The germline CDR1 and CDR2 sequences are MNHEY and SVGAGI. There are 13 residues in the CDR3.

The chain combines TRBV23-1 with TRBJ2-3, with TRBD2 matching over 7 bases. TRBV23-1 is noted as an ORF with a role that remains uncertain. J gave up 0 bases and V 0 bases, and 3 bases lay outside the gene matches. The CDR3 is made up of 16 amino acids. The DNA for the CDR3 is TGCGCCAGCAGTCAATCAGGAGCGGGGAGCACAGATACGCAGTATTTT. Translated: CASSQSGAGSTDTQYF.

The V and J genes are TRBV4-1 and TRBJ1-1; 12 nucleotides line up with TRBD1. Germline V CDR1 and CDR2: MGHRA, YSYEKL. V was clipped by 4 bases and J by 5 bases; unmatched bases: 8. The CDR3 loop spans 16 amino acids. The DNA of the CDR3 is TGCGCCAGCAGCCCCCAGGTGGGACAGGGGGCGACTGAAGCTTTCTTT. This gives the protein CASSPQVGQGATEAFF.

CDR3 sequence reads: CASSEVAGAGELFF. As DNA, the CDR3 is TGTGCCAGCAGTGAGGTAGCGGGGGCCGGGGAGCTGTTTTTT. This sequence joins TRBV25-1 and TRBJ2-2, with 9 bases matching TRBD2. In germline, CDR1 is MGHDK, CDR2 SYGVNS. V was pared by 3 bases and J by 6 bases, with 2 bases of the junction left unmatched. This CDR3 spans 14 amino acids.

J is TRBJ1-1 and V is TRBV4-1; D ambiguous. Germline CDR1 MGHRA, CDR2 YSYEKL. The V end lost 1 base, the J end lost 1 base, and 13 bases lay between the germline ends. CDR3 length: 16 amino acids. CDR3 DNA sequence: TGCGCCAGCAGCCAAGCTTGGCCGGAGAAGAACACTGAAGCTTTCTTT. Protein: CASSQAWPEKNTEAFF.

This clone was counted a few times. J is TRBJ1-2 and V is TRBV19; D possibly corresponds to TRBD1 (6 bases). Germline values: CDR1 LNHDA, CDR2 SQIVND (reference sequence). The CDR3 is 14 amino acids. Between the trimmed V and J ends, which lost 0 bases and 6 bases, there was a span of 11 bases. The CDR3 DNA sequence: TGTGCCAGTAGTATAGACAGGGGTACAGATGGCTACACCTTC. Residues: CASSIDRGTDGYTF.

This CDR3 is CASSFGTGSYEQYF. CDR3 DNA: TGTGCCAGCAGCTTTGGGACAGGGTCTTACGAGCAGTACTTC. The chain carries TRBV7-2 and TRBJ2-7, with 9 bases matching TRBD1. The CDR3 sequence is 14 residues long. V lost 3 bases and J lost 4; bases outside the gene matches: 4. CDR1 and CDR2 (germline): SGHTA, FQGNSA.

The gene calls are TRBV7-9 and TRBJ2-7; D perhaps matches TRBD1 (6 bases). The ends were cut back, 3 bases at V and 2 bases at J, with 8 bases in the middle. Germline CDR1 and CDR2: SEHNR and FQNEAQ (reference sequence). This CDR3 comprises 13 residues. CDR3 DNA: TGTGCCAGCAGCTTGGACAGCACCTACGAGCAGTACGTC. It yields the protein CASSLDSTYEQYV.

The V and J genes are TRBV15 and TRBJ2-2, with D maybe TRBD1 (6 bases). V gave up 2 bases and J gave up 0 bases, with 10 bases separating them. The length of the CDR3 is 16 residues. CDR1 is LNHNV, CDR2 YYDKDF, per germline (reference sequence). The CDR3 here is CATSRRQDANTGELFF. DNA of the CDR3: TGTGCCACCAGCAGACGACAGGACGCGAACACCGGGGAGCTGTTTTTT.